Below are 32 T cell receptor beta chains sequenced from a single sample in a study of cytomegalovirus exposure and HLA in healthy donors (dated by TCRdb to the late 2010s). The library was generated by the immunoSEQ multiplex PCR assay. The multiplex PCR relied on a mix of 60 forward primers for TCR Vbeta segments and 13 reverse primers for TCR Jbeta segments. In its TCRdb copy, this immuneACCESS table keeps in-frame sequences only and misses some clones. Where compared with another copy, unresolved V genes explain less than half of these, and the others have no known cause. Recorded for this sample are more than 110,000 clones; around 79% of them occurred a single time. The ten most abundant clones make up 3% to 3.5% of the sample. Sequenced material: PBMCs. The receptors stem from a female donor in good health and CMV-seronegative.

The CDR3 DNA reads as TGTGCCAGCAGCTTGGGGACACCAAGCGAGCAGTACTTC. Amino acids: CASSLGTPSEQYF. The rearrangement links TRBV7-8 to TRBJ2-7, with D possibly matching TRBD1 (6 bases). Germline CDR1 SGHVS, CDR2 FQNEAQ. V shed 3 bases and J shed 6 bases, with 12 bases lying between them. The CDR3 contains 13 residues.

The J gene is TRBJ2-3, the V gene TRBV7-9; 7 nucleotides line up with TRBD2. The CDR3 loop spans 16 amino acids. V gave up 5 bases and J gave up 7 bases; unmatched junction bases: 15. Germline V gene sequence: CDR1 SEHNR, CDR2 FQNEAQ (reference sequence). CDR3: CASSTRTSKDAYTQYF. DNA of the CDR3: TGTGCCAGCAGCACCCGGACTAGTAAGGATGCATATACGCAGTATTTT.

This clone has only a few counts. The V and J genes are TRBV5-4 and TRBJ2-7; perhaps TRBD2 as D (5 bases). V lost 4 bases and J 3 bases, leaving 14 bases between the germline ends. This CDR3 contains 14 residues. Per germline, CDR1 SGHNT and CDR2 YYREEE (reference sequence). CDR3 DNA sequence: TGTGCCAGCAGCCTAGGCGGGTCTCGCTACGAGCAGTACTTC. It is translated as CASSLGGSRYEQYF.

V is TRBV5-8 and J is TRBJ2-6; maybe TRBD2 (5 bases). Germline CDR1 reads SGHTS; CDR2 reads YDEGEE. This CDR3 contains 15 residues. The V and J ends lost 4 bases and 1 base respectively, with 9 bases between them. The CDR3 spells CASSPRTSGANVLTF. In DNA, the CDR3 is TGTGCCAGCAGCCCTCGGACTTCTGGGGCCAACGTCCTGACTTTC.

The chain employs TRBV29-1 and TRBJ1-5, with 7 bases matching TRBD1. The CDR3 has 13 amino acids. Looked up from germline, CDR1 is SQVTM and CDR2 is ANQGSEA. V lost 4 bases to trimming and J lost 6 bases; unmatched junction nucleotides: 6. CDR3 protein: CSVGGDSSQPQHF. The CDR3 region has the DNA TGCAGCGTTGGGGGGGACAGCTCTCAGCCCCAGCATTTT.

V gene TRBV10-3 combines with J gene TRBJ2-3; 10 bases are shared with TRBD1. Germline V CDR1 and CDR2: ENHRY, SYGVKD. The trim removed 6 bases at V and 0 bases at J, leaving 12 bases unmatched. CDR3 length: 18 residues. CDR3 DNA: TGTGCCATCAGCATCCGGGACAGGGGCCCCGGTAGCACAGATACGCAGTATTTT. Its translation is CAISIRDRGPGSTDTQYF.

The gene calls are TRBV12-5 and TRBJ2-1, with 12 positions matching TRBD2. Germline V gives CDR1 LGHNT, CDR2 FRNRAP. The CDR3 has 17 residues. Trimming removed 0 bases from V and 6 bases from J; junction bases left unmatched: 6. The CDR3: CASGLVLASGRANEQFF. The CDR3 region has the DNA TGTGCTAGTGGTTTGGTACTGGCTAGCGGGAGGGCCAATGAGCAGTTCTTC.

The gene calls are TRBV12-5 and TRBJ1-2; a possible D gene is TRBD1 (6 bases). Between the trimmed V and J ends, which lost 1 base and 0 bases, there was a span of 9 bases. The CDR3 is 15 amino acids. CDR1 and CDR2 (germline): LGHNT, FRNRAP. The CDR3 reads CASGLGTDSNYGYTF. CDR3 coding DNA: TGTGCTAGTGGTTTGGGGACAGATTCTAACTATGGCTACACCTTC.

This clone has just one count. The chain joins TRBV19 to TRBJ1-3; D is uncertain. CDR1 and CDR2 from the germline V gene are LNHDA and SQIVND (reference sequence). V shed 3 bases and J shed 1 base, with 7 bases lying between them. This CDR3 has 14 residues. The CDR3 region is CASSISGSGNTIYF. CDR3 sequence (DNA): TGTGCCAGTAGTATTTCGGGATCTGGAAACACCATATATTTT. The whole variable domain, remainder taken from reference TRBV19 and TRBJ1-3, is DGGITQSPKYLFRKEGQNVTLSCEQNLNHDAMYWYRQDPGQGLRLIYYSQIVNDFQKGDIAEGYSVSREKKESFPLTVTSAQKNPTAFYLCASSISGSGNTIYFGEGSWLTVV.

This chain joins TRBV29-1 and TRBJ2-1, with 7 bases that match TRBD2. The CDR3 is made up of 15 amino acids. V was clipped by 3 bases and J by 12 bases; unmatched bases: 17. Germline CDR1 and CDR2: SQVTM and ANQGSEA. The CDR3 sequence: CSVEVGASGGSPQFF. The CDR3 DNA is TGCAGCGTTGAGGTCGGGGCTAGCGGCGGATCGCCGCAGTTCTTC.

The chain joins TRBV10-3 to TRBJ2-1; 12 bases map to TRBD2. The V gene's germline CDR1 is ENHRY and CDR2 SYGVKD. V was pared by 5 bases and J by 6 bases, with 5 bases of the junction left unmatched. CDR3 size: 15 residues. The CDR3 DNA sequence: TGTGCCATCAGTTTAGGACTAGCGGGATTCAATGAGCAGTTCTTC. Its translation is CAISLGLAGFNEQFF.

This clone was seen just once. The chain carries TRBV6-5 and TRBJ2-5; TRBD2 agrees at 8 bases. Germline V gene lookup returns CDR1 MNHEY and CDR2 SVGAGI. Losses at the gene ends were 5 bases for V and 4 bases for J; bases not matched to a gene: 6. The CDR3 is 14 residues long. The CDR3 DNA is TGTGCCAGCAGTCCAACTAGCGGAGTAGAGACCCAGTACTTC. Translation gives CASSPTSGVETQYF.

This chain uses TRBV25-1 with TRBJ2-1, with 7 positions matching TRBD2. V lost 1 base to trimming and J lost 0 bases; unmatched junction nucleotides: 3. Per the germline V gene, CDR1 is MGHDK and CDR2 is SYGVNS. CDR3 size: 16 residues. The CDR3 coding sequence is TGTGCCAGCAGTGAATCGGGGGGTAGCTCCTACAATGAGCAGTTCTTC. Its protein product is CASSESGGSSYNEQFF.

The rearrangement links TRBV6-5 to TRBJ2-5; TRBD2 might be the D (7 bases). TRBJ2-7 explains the end of the DNA better; the J call may be wrong. In germline, CDR1 is MNHEY, CDR2 SVGAGI. The CDR3 is 15 amino acids. CDR3 DNA: TGTGCCAGCAGTTACGACGGGGGGCCCATCGGCGAGCAGTACTTC. Translated, it gives CASSYDGGPIGEQYF.

The J gene is TRBJ2-7, the V gene TRBV29-1; 8 bases map to TRBD1. The trim removed 3 bases at V and 7 bases at J, leaving 2 bases unmatched. The CDR3 has 11 amino acids. Germline V CDR1 and CDR2: SQVTM, ANQGSEA. CDR3 sequence: CSVEDREEQYF. Written as DNA, the CDR3 is TGCAGCGTTGAGGACAGGGAGGAGCAGTACTTC.

The CDR3 DNA follows: TGTGCCAGCAGCTTTAGTAGCGGGGGGCTAAACACCGGGGAGCTGTTTTTT. The encoded protein is CASSFSSGGLNTGELFF. The chain is built from TRBV11-3 and TRBJ2-2; 10 nucleotides align to TRBD2. The J segment lost 2 bases and the V segment lost 3 bases, leaving 6 bases of the junction unmatched. This CDR3 has 17 residues. Per the germline V gene, CDR1 is SGHNT and CDR2 is YENEEA.

This rearrangement joins TRBV5-6 to TRBJ2-5, with 15 bases fitting TRBD2. V was clipped by 4 bases and J by 5 bases; unmatched bases: 9. Germline CDR1 and CDR2: SGHDT and YYEEEE. The CDR3 totals 17 residues. The CDR3 is CASSRSGTSGGRETQYF. In DNA, the CDR3 is TGTGCCAGCAGCCGCTCCGGGACTAGCGGGGGGCGTGAGACCCAGTACTTC. Variable domain in full (rest from reference TRBV5-6 and TRBJ2-5): DAGVTQSPTHLIKTRGQQVTLRCSPKSGHDTVSWYQQALGQGPQFIFQYYEEEERQRGNFPDRFSGHQFPNYSSELNVNALLLGDSALYLCASSRSGTSGGRETQYFGPGTRLLVL.

The CDR3 nucleotides are TGTGCCAGTGGGGTTGCTAGCGGGAGCGCCGGGGAGCTGTTTTTT. As protein: CASGVASGSAGELFF. This chain joins TRBV7-9 and TRBJ2-2; 10 bases match TRBD2. CDR3 length: 15 residues. V lost 9 bases and J lost 6; bases outside the gene matches: 10. The V gene's germline CDR1 is SEHNR and CDR2 FQNEAQ (reference sequence).

The chain couples TRBV30 to TRBJ2-7, with TRBD1 identical over 7 bases. From germline, CDR1 is GTSNPN and CDR2 SVGIG (reference sequence). The CDR3 consists of 13 residues. Unmatched junction bases numbered 0, after V lost 0 bases and J lost 1 base. The CDR3 spells CAWSVGQSYEQYF. The CDR3 nucleotides read TGTGCCTGGAGTGTGGGACAGTCCTACGAGCAGTACTTC.

V is TRBV5-1 and J is TRBJ2-7, with 9 bases that match TRBD1. The ends lost 4 bases at V and 6 bases at J; junction bases unmatched: 11. Germline CDR1 is SGHRS and CDR2 is YFSETQ. The CDR3 loop spans 15 amino acids. This chain's CDR3 is CASSPLTGGQVEQYF. CDR3 DNA: TGCGCCAGCAGCCCCTTGACAGGGGGGCAGGTCGAGCAGTACTTC.

About this clone: The same CDR3 can be traced to other DNA sequences in this sample. The chain employs TRBV11-2 and TRBJ1-5; 11 nucleotides match TRBD1. J gave up 4 bases and V 5 bases, and 1 base lay outside the gene matches. From germline, CDR1 is SGHAT and CDR2 FQNNGV. CDR3 length equals 14 residues. The CDR3 bases are TGTGCCAGCAGCCGGGACAGGGGGAATCAGCCCCAGCATTTT. The encoded protein is CASSRDRGNQPQHF. Full variable domain (missing parts from reference TRBV11-2 and TRBJ1-5): EAGVAQSPRYKIIEKRQSVAFWCNPISGHATLYWYQQILGQGPKLLIQFQNNGVVDDSQLPKDRFSAERLKGVDSTLKIQPAKLEDSAVYLCASSRDRGNQPQHFGDGTRLSIL.

The rearrangement uses TRBV4-3 and TRBJ2-1; no definite D call. CDR1 is LGHNA and CDR2 is YSLEER in the germline V gene. The CDR3 has 14 residues. V lost 3 bases and J lost 0, with 6 bases in between. CDR3 sequence reads: CASSQSSSYNEQFF. CDR3 coding DNA: TGCGCCAGCAGCCAGTCCAGCTCCTACAATGAGCAGTTCTTC.

J is TRBJ1-5 and V is TRBV15; D might be TRBD1 (5 bases). The CDR3 extends over 17 amino acids. Trimming pared 5 bases from V and 3 bases from J, leaving 20 bases between. Germline V gene data show CDR1 as LNHNV and CDR2 as YYDKDF (reference sequence). As DNA, the CDR3 is TGTGCCACCAGCGGACCAAATACCTGGACACACAATCAGCCCCAGCATTTT. Its protein is CATSGPNTWTHNQPQHF. Based on the CDR3 plus reference TRBV15 and TRBJ1-5, the full variable domain is DAMVIQNPRYQVTQFGKPVTLSCSQTLNHNVMYWYQQKSSQAPKLLFHYYDKDFNNEADTPDNFQSRRPNTSFCFLDIRSPGLGDTAMYLCATSGPNTWTHNQPQHFGDGTRLSIL.

The CDR3 DNA reads as TGTGCCAGCAGTAATCGGGAGGGGCATGGCTACACCTTC. Amino acids: CASSNREGHGYTF. This chain joins TRBV6-6 and TRBJ1-2; D is possibly TRBD1 (5 bases). The CDR3 runs 13 residues. Trimming left V 5 bases short and J 6 bases short, with 13 bases between. Looked up from germline, CDR1 is MNHNY and CDR2 is SVGAGI (reference sequence).

As to this clone: A far larger clone lies a single base away; this is likely a read error. Other DNA variants within this sample encode the same CDR3. CDR3 DNA: TGTGCCAGCAGCCAAGACTGGGGGCCCAGGCAGCCCCAGCATTTT. Amino acid sequence: CASSQDWGPRQPQHF. V gene TRBV5-4 combines with J gene TRBJ1-5; D possibly corresponds to TRBD1 (6 bases). Germline V CDR1 and CDR2: SGHNT, YYREEE (reference sequence). The germline V and J ends were trimmed by 4 bases and 7 bases, with 18 bases remaining between them. This CDR3 region has 15 residues.

V is TRBV11-2 and J is TRBJ2-2, with D unresolved. The length of the CDR3 is 13 residues. The V gene lost 0 bases and the J gene lost 6 bases, with 5 bases spanning the gap. Germline CDR1 and CDR2: SGHAT and FQNNGV. Written as DNA, the CDR3 is TGTGCCAGCAGCTTAGATCCTCCCGGGGAGCTGTTTTTT. It yields the protein CASSLDPPGELFF.

This clone showed up just once. V and J are TRBV7-6 and TRBJ2-1, with a possible D match to TRBD2 (6 bases). CDR1 and CDR2 from the germline V gene are SGHVS and FNYEAQ. The CDR3 length is 16 residues. V was cut by 3 bases and J by 1 base, with 13 bases left in between. The DNA for the CDR3 is TGTGCCAGCAGCTTGTACGGGAGAGTGTCCTACAATGAGCAGTTCTTC. Translation gives CASSLYGRVSYNEQFF.

The genes are TRBV10-3 and TRBJ2-7; 12 bases are shared with TRBD1. Losses at the gene ends were 11 bases for V and 6 bases for J; bases not matched to a gene: 11. The CDR3 is 14 amino acids. The germline V gene has CDR1 ENHRY and CDR2 SYGVKD. The CDR3 spells CASTGTGGLSEQYF. Here the CDR3 DNA reads TGTGCCTCGACCGGGACAGGGGGCCTTAGCGAGCAGTACTTC.

The V and J genes are TRBV4-1 and TRBJ2-2, with a possible D match to TRBD2 (6 bases). Trimming left V 3 bases short and J 7 bases short, with 15 bases between. Germline CDR1 reads MGHRA; CDR2 reads YSYEKL. This CDR3 is 15 amino acids long. CDR3 region: CASSQEGWGHGELFF. CDR3 nucleotide sequence: TGCGCCAGCAGCCAGGAGGGGTGGGGTCACGGGGAGCTGTTTTTT.

V usage is TRBV10-3 and J usage is TRBJ2-1, with D maybe TRBD1 (7 bases). V was clipped by 2 bases and J by 7 bases, with 15 bases between them. The CDR3 has 15 residues. Germline V gene data show CDR1 as ENHRY and CDR2 as SYGVKD. CDR3 DNA sequence: TGTGCCATCAGTGAGCGGGGGACAGAGAAAAATGAGCAGTTCTTC. Protein sequence: CAISERGTEKNEQFF.

This clone appeared a single time. The V and J genes are TRBV30 and TRBJ1-2; 7 positions agree with TRBD1. CDR3 length equals 13 residues. With V trimmed by 0 bases and J by 4 bases, 2 bases remained unmatched. Germline CDR1 and CDR2: GTSNPN and SVGIG (reference sequence). DNA of the CDR3: TGTGCCTGGAGTGTACGGACAGGCTATGGCTACACCTTC. This gives the protein CAWSVRTGYGYTF.

The chain employs TRBV5-1 and TRBJ2-1; 12 nucleotides match TRBD1. This CDR3 comprises 15 residues. Germline V CDR1 and CDR2: SGHRS, YFSETQ. Germline trimming cut 3 bases from V and 9 bases from J; bases unmatched to any gene: 7. CDR3 sequence (DNA): TGCGCCAGCAGCTCCCGGGACAGGGGGCGGGCTGAGCAGTTCTTC. This codes for CASSSRDRGRAEQFF.